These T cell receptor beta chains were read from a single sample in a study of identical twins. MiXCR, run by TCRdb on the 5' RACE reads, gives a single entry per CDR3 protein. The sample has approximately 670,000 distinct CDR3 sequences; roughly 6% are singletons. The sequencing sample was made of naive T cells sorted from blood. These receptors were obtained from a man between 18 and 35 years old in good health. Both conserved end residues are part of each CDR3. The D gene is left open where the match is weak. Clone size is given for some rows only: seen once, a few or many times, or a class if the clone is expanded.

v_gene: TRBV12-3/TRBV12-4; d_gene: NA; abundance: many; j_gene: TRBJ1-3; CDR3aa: CASSLGSSGNTIYF; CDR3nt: TGTGCCAGCAGCTTAGGGTCGTCGGGAAACACCATATATTTT
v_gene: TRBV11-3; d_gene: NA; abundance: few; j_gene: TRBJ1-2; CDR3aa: CASSSPRYGYTF; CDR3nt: TGTGCCAGCAGCTCACCGAGGTATGGCTACACCTTC
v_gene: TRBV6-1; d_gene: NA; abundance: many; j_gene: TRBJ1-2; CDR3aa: CASRENRQVYGYTF; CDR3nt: TGTGCCAGCAGGGAAAATCGACAGGTCTATGGCTACACCTTC
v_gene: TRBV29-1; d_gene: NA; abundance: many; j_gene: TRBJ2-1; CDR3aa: CSVVDLFDEQFF; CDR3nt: TGCAGCGTCGTGGACCTGTTCGATGAGCAGTTCTTC
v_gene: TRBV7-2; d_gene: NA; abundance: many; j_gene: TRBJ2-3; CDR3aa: CASSPHTRGDTQYF; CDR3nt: TGTGCCAGCAGCCCTCATACTCGTGGGGATACGCAGTATTTT
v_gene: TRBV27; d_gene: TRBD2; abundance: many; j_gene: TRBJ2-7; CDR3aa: CASSLFHTSGGRPQYF; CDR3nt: TGTGCCAGCAGTTTATTCCACACTAGCGGAGGACGCCCCCAGTACTTC
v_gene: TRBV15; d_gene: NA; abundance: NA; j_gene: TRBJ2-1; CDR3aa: CATSRDDPGPVNEQFF; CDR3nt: TGTGCCACCAGCAGAGATGACCCGGGACCCGTCAATGAGCAGTTCTTC
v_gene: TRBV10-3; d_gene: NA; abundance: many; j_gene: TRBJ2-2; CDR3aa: CAISEEGLGAHTGELFF; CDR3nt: TGTGCCATCAGTGAGGAGGGATTGGGAGCCCACACCGGGGAGCTGTTTTTT
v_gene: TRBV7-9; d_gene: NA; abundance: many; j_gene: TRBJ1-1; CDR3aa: CASSPHQRNTEAFF; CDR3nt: TGTGCCAGCAGCCCACACCAGAGGAACACTGAAGCTTTCTTT
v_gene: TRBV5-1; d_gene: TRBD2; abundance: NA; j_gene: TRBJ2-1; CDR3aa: CASSWTSGRPVLEQFF; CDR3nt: TGCGCCAGCAGCTGGACTAGCGGGAGGCCCGTTTTGGAGCAGTTCTTC
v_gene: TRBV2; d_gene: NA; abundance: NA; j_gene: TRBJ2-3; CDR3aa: CARLAAASTDTQYF; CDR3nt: TGTGCCAGACTCGCTGCAGCTAGCACAGATACGCAGTATTTT
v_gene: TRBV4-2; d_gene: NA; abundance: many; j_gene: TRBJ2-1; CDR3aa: CASSQDRASGYNEQFF; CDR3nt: TGTGCCAGCAGCCAAGATAGGGCCTCAGGGTACAATGAGCAGTTCTTC
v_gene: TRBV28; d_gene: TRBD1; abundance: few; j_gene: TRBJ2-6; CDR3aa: CAGGTGGAGANVLTF; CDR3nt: TGTGCCGGGGGGACAGGGGGAGCTGGGGCCAACGTCCTGACTTTC
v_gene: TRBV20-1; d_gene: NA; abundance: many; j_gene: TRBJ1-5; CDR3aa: CSARLQGQSHF; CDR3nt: TGCAGTGCTAGACTCCAGGGACAAAGTCATTTT
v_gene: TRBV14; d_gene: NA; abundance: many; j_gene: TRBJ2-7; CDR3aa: CASSQGLGRDYEQYF; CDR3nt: TGTGCCAGCAGCCAAGGGCTGGGACGCGACTACGAGCAGTACTTC
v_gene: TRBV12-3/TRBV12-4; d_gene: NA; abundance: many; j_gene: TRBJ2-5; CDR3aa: CASRPSWQGETQYF; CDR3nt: TGTGCCAGCAGACCCAGCTGGCAGGGTGAGACCCAGTACTTC
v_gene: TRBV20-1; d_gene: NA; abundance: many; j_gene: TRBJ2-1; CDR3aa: CSATAALLYNEQFF; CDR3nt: TGCAGTGCTACCGCCGCTCTGTTGTACAATGAGCAGTTCTTC
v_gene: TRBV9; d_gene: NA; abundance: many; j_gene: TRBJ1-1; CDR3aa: CASSVNYRATEAFF; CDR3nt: TGTGCCAGCAGCGTAAACTACAGGGCCACTGAAGCTTTCTTT
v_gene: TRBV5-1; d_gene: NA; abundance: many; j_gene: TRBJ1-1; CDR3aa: CASSFGGTARDTEAFF; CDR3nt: TGCGCCAGCAGCTTTGGTGGGACCGCAAGGGACACTGAAGCTTTCTTT
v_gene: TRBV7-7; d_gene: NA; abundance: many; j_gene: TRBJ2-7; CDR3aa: CASSNPVSGEQYF; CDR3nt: TGTGCCAGCAGCAACCCGGTCAGTGGCGAGCAGTACTTC
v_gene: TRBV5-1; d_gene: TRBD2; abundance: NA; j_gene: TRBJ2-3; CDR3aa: CASKLATGTDTQYF; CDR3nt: TGCGCCAGCAAACTAGCGACGGGCACAGATACGCAGTATTTT
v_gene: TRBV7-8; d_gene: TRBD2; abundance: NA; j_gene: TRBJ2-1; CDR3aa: CASSTNPRLAGDKSYNEQFF; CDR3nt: TGTGCCAGCAGCACGAACCCCCGCCTAGCGGGAGATAAGTCCTACAATGAGCAGTTCTTC
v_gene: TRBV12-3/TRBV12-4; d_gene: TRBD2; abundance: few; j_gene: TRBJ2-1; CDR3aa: CASRETSGLYNEQFF; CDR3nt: TGTGCCAGCAGGGAGACTAGCGGGCTCTACAATGAGCAGTTCTTC
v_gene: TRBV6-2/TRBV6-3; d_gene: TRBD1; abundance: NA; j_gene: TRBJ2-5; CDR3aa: CASRTGRTQYF; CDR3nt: TGTGCCAGCAGGACAGGGAGGACCCAGTACTTC
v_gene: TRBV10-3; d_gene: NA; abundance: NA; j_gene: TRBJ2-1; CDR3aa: CAISEGGGGPYNEQFF; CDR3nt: TGTGCCATCAGTGAAGGAGGGGGAGGGCCCTACAATGAGCAGTTCTTC
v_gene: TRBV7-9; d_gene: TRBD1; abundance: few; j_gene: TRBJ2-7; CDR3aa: CASSVGTGGPSYEQYF; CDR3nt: TGTGCCAGCAGCGTGGGGACAGGGGGCCCCTCCTACGAGCAGTACTTC
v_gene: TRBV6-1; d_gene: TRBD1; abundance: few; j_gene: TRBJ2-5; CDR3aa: CASSDLTGIQETQYF; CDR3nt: TGTGCCAGCAGTGACTTGACAGGGATCCAAGAGACCCAGTACTTC
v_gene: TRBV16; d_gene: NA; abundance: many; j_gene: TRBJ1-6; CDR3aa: CASSQRPVFSPLHF; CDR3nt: TGTGCCAGCAGCCAACGGCCAGTATTTTCACCCCTCCACTTT
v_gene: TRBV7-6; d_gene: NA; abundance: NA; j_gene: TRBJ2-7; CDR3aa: CASSQRLGTYEQYF; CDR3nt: TGTGCCAGCAGCCAACGACTGGGGACCTACGAGCAGTACTTC
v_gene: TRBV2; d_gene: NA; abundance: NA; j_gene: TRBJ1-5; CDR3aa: CASSKGLPNQPQHF; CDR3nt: TGTGCCAGCAGTAAAGGACTGCCGAATCAGCCCCAGCATTTT
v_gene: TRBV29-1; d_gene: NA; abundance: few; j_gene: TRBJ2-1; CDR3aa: CSVERDTRTDEQFF; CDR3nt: TGCAGCGTTGAACGGGACACCCGTACCGATGAGCAGTTCTTC
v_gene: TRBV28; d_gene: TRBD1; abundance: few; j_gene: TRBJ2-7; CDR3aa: CASSFPTGGNYEQYF; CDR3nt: TGTGCCAGCAGTTTCCCGACAGGGGGGAACTACGAGCAGTACTTC
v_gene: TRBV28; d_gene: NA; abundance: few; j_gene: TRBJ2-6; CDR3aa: CASSFVASGANVLTF; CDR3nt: TGTGCCAGCAGTTTTGTGGCTTCTGGGGCCAACGTCCTGACTTTC
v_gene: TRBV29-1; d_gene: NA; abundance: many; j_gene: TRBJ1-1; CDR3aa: CSVDWGGRFAFF; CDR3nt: TGCAGCGTTGATTGGGGGGGGAGGTTTGCTTTCTTT
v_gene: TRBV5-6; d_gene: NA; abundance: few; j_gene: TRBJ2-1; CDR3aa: CASSSRSGTYRSYNEQFF; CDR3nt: TGTGCCAGCAGCAGCAGATCGGGGACCTACCGCTCCTACAATGAGCAGTTCTTC
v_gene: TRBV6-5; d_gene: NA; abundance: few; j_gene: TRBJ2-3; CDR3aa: CASSYDGLPATDTQYF; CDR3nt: TGTGCCAGCAGTTACGATGGCTTGCCGGCCACAGATACGCAGTATTTT
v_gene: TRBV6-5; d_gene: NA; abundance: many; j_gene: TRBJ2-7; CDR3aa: CASSLNLYEQYF; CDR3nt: TGTGCCAGCAGCCTCAATTTATACGAGCAGTACTTC
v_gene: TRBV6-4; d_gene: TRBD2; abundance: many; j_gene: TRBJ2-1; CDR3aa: CASSDSGISNEQFF; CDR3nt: TGTGCCAGCAGTGACAGCGGGATAAGCAATGAGCAGTTCTTC
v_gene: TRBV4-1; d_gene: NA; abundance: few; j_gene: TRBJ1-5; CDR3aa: CASSQTGAGQPQHF; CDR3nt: TGCGCCAGCAGCCAGACCGGGGCGGGTCAGCCCCAGCATTTT
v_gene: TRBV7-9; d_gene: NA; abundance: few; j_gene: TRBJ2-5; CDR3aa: CASSHGVQSQETQYF; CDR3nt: TGTGCCAGCAGTCACGGGGTACAGTCCCAAGAGACCCAGTACTTC
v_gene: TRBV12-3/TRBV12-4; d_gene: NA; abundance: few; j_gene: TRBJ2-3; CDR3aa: CASSPENVDTQYF; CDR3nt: TGTGCCAGCAGCCCGGAGAACGTTGACACGCAGTATTTT
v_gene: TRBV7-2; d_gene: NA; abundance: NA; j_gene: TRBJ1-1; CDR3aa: CASSLSEGGTEAFF; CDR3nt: TGTGCCAGCAGCTTAAGTGAGGGGGGCACTGAAGCTTTCTTT
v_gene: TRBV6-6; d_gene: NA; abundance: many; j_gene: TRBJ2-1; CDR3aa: CASSYSTGNEQFF; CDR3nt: TGTGCCAGCAGTTACTCGACGGGGAATGAGCAGTTCTTC
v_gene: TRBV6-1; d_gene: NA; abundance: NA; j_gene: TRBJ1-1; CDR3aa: CASSHTGTNTEAFF; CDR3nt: TGTGCCAGTAGTCATACAGGGACAAACACTGAAGCTTTCTTT
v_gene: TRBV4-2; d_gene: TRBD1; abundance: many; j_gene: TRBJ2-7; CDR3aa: CASSQEGTASYEQYF; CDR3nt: TGTGCCAGCAGCCAAGAAGGGACAGCTTCCTACGAGCAGTACTTC
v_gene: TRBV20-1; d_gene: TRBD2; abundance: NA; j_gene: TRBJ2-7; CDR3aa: CSASPLAESYEQYF; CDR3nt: TGCAGTGCTAGCCCCCTAGCGGAGAGCTACGAGCAGTACTTC
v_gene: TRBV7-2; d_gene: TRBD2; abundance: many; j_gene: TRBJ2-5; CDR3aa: CASSLRAGGSETQYF; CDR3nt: TGTGCCAGCAGCTTACGAGCGGGAGGCTCGGAGACCCAGTACTTC
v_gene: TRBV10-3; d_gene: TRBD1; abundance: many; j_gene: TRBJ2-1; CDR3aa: CAISHGQVDNEQFF; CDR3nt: TGTGCCATCAGCCATGGACAGGTGGACAATGAGCAGTTCTTC
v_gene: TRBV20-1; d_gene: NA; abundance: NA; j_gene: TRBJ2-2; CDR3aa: CSARDLEESNIGELFF; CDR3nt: TGCAGTGCTAGAGATCTCGAGGAATCCAACATCGGGGAGCTGTTTTTT
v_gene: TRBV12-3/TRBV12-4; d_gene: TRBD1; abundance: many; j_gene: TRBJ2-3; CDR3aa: CASSPHRGSTDTQYF; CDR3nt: TGTGCCAGCAGCCCCCACAGGGGTTCCACAGATACGCAGTATTTT
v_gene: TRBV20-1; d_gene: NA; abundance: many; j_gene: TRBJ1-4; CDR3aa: CSAIPGSPLGGKLFF; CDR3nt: TGCAGTGCTATTCCGGGATCTCCCCTAGGTGGAAAACTGTTTTTT
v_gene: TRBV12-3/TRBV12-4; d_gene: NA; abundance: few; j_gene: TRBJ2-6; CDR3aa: CASSSVVRGANVLTF; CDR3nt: TGTGCCAGCAGTTCAGTGGTACGTGGGGCCAACGTCCTGACTTTC
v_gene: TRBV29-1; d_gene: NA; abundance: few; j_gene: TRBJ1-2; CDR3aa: CSVEAGFYGYTF; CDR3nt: TGCAGCGTTGAGGCAGGCTTCTATGGCTACACCTTC
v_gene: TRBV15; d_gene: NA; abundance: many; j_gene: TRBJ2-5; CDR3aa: CATSREGGTQYF; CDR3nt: TGTGCCACCAGCAGAGAAGGGGGGACCCAGTACTTC
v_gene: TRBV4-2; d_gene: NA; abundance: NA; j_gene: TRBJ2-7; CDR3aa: CASSQESGGDEQYF; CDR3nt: TGTGCCAGCAGCCAAGAGTCAGGAGGGGACGAGCAGTACTTC
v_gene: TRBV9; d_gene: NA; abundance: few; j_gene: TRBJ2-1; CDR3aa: CASSVGHPGVKYNEQFF; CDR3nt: TGTGCCAGCAGCGTAGGCCACCCGGGAGTCAAGTACAATGAGCAGTTCTTC
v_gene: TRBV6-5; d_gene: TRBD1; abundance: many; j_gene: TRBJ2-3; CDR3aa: CASSYSGGQGTTDTQYF; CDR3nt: TGTGCCAGCAGTTACTCGGGAGGACAGGGTACAACAGATACGCAGTATTTT
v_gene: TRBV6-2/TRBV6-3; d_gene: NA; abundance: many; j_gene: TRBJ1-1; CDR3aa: CASSYPPGTVNTEAFF; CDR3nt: TGTGCCAGCAGTTACCCACCGGGTACCGTGAACACTGAAGCTTTCTTT
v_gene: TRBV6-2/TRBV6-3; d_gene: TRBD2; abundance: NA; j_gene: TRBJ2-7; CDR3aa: CASRSGLADSYEQYF; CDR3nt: TGTGCCAGCAGATCGGGACTAGCGGACTCCTACGAGCAGTACTTC
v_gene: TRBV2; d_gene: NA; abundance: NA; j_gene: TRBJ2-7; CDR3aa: CASMVGSSQYF; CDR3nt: TGTGCCAGCATGGTTGGGAGCTCGCAGTACTTC